The 23 T cell receptor beta chains in this list originate from one sample, sequenced in a study of shared clonotypes between healthy human individuals. Repertoires were generated with immunoSEQ multiplex PCR, while TCRdb's copy carries only in-frame clones and drops some. In the table there are hundreds of thousands of clones, almost 97% of which are singletons. Sequenced sample: naive CD4+ T cells sorted from blood. As for subset: CD45RA+ positively selected. The receptors stem from a woman between 25 and 40 years old in good health.

This chain joins TRBV15 and TRBJ1-5; D is perhaps TRBD1 (6 bases). Trimming shortened V by 8 bases and J by 10 bases, and 21 bases separated the two germline ends. CDR1 is LNHNV and CDR2 is YYDKDF in the germline V gene (reference sequence). This CDR3 region has 14 residues. The CDR3 sequence is CATAIGTLISPQHF. The CDR3, as DNA: TGTGCCACCGCTATCGGGACATTAATCAGCCCCCAGCATTTT. The complete variable domain, with remaining parts taken from reference TRBV15 and TRBJ1-5, reads DAMVIQNPRYQVTQFGKPVTLSCSQTLNHNVMYWYQQKSSQAPKLLFHYYDKDFNNEADTPDNFQSRRPNTSFCFLDIRSPGLGDTAMYLCATAIGTLISPQHFGDGTRLSIL.

As regards this clone: One end of the junction is discordant with germline, which a read error may explain. The chain has TRBV11-2 and TRBJ2-7; D tentatively fits TRBD1 or TRBD2 (5 bases each). Germline V gene data show CDR1 as SGHAT and CDR2 as FQNNGV. The CDR3 length is 17 residues. Here the CDR3 DNA reads TGTGCCAGCAGCCTAGAGGGGCTGTACGACAGATCCTACGAGCAGTACTTC. Its translation: CASSLEGLYDRSYEQYF.

This clone was detected only once. The CDR3 reads CSVSTGTTPTGELFF. In DNA form, the CDR3 reads TGCAGCGTGTCTACCGGGACTACGCCCACCGGGGAGCTGTTTTTT. The chain is built from TRBV29-1 and TRBJ2-2; 7 bases line up with TRBD2. V was pared by 6 bases and J by 4 bases, with 11 bases of the junction left unmatched. The V gene's germline CDR1 is SQVTM and CDR2 ANQGSEA. CDR3 length equals 15 residues.

V gene TRBV14 combines with J gene TRBJ2-7, with 7 positions matching TRBD1. Germline CDR1 and CDR2: SGHDN and FVKESK. This CDR3 comprises 15 residues. The V and J ends lost 6 bases and 4 bases, in that order; junction bases with no gene match: 12. The DNA for the CDR3 is TGTGCCAGCAGTTCCCCGGGACAGCCTTCTTACGAGCAGTACTTC. It specifies CASSSPGQPSYEQYF. The full variable domain, with the rest looked up from reference TRBV14 and TRBJ2-7, is EAGVTQFPSHSVIEKGQTVTLRCDPISGHDNLYWYRRVMGKEIKFLLHFVKESKQDESGMPNNRFLAERTGGTYSTLKVQPAELEDSGVYFCASSSPGQPSYEQYFGPGTRLTVT.

The CDR3 DNA reads as TGTGCCAGCAGTCCGGGCCCCACGGGAAACACCATATATTTT. This codes for CASSPGPTGNTIYF. This chain uses TRBV5-4 with TRBJ1-3; D gene ambiguous. Germline V gene data show CDR1 as SGHNT and CDR2 as YYREEE (reference sequence). This CDR3 contains 14 residues. Trimming shortened V by 5 bases and J by 4 bases, and 13 bases separated the two germline ends.

J is TRBJ2-5 and V is TRBV28; 11 positions agree with TRBD2. Trimming took 6 bases from V and 5 from J; bases not matched to a gene: 8. From germline, CDR1 is MDHEN and CDR2 SYDVKM. The CDR3 has 15 residues. The CDR3 here is CASSRLAGLGETQYF. The CDR3 region has the DNA TGTGCCAGCAGCAGACTAGCGGGACTTGGTGAGACCCAGTACTTC.

CDR3 region: CASSLTGSGNTIYF. The CDR3 DNA is TGTGCCAGCAGTCTTACAGGGTCTGGAAACACCATATATTTT. The chain joins TRBV9 to TRBJ1-3; tentatively, D is TRBD1 (6 bases). The V end was cut by 5 bases, the J end by 1 base, with 10 bases between. Germline CDR1 and CDR2: SGDLS and YYNGEE. The CDR3 is 14 amino acids.

The chain combines TRBV4-1 with TRBJ2-7, with D unclear. V was trimmed by 3 bases and J by 7 bases, leaving 10 bases between them. Germline CDR1 is MGHRA and CDR2 is YSYEKL. This CDR3 has 12 amino acids. CDR3 DNA: TGCGCCAGCAGCCAGATCGTAGGGGAGCAGTACTTC. Translating it yields CASSQIVGEQYF.

For the CDR3, the DNA is TGTGCCAGCAGCCCCGGGACAGGGATACGGACAGATACGCAGTATTTT. It translates to CASSPGTGIRTDTQYF. The chain is built from TRBV5-8 and TRBJ2-3; 9 bases are a match to TRBD1. This CDR3 region has 16 residues. Germline V lookup: CDR1 SGHTS, CDR2 YDEGEE. V lost 4 bases and J lost 3; bases outside the gene matches: 9.

The chain joins TRBV15 to TRBJ2-1, with no clear D. CDR3 length: 15 residues. Germline CDR1 LNHNV, CDR2 YYDKDF (reference sequence). The V end lost 6 bases, the J end lost 3 bases, and 15 bases lay between the germline ends. The DNA for the CDR3 is TGTGCCACCAGGGGATCAGGAACCTACTACAATGAGCAGTTCTTC. Its protein product is CATRGSGTYYNEQFF. Full variable domain (outside the CDR3, taken from reference TRBV15 and TRBJ2-1): DAMVIQNPRYQVTQFGKPVTLSCSQTLNHNVMYWYQQKSSQAPKLLFHYYDKDFNNEADTPDNFQSRRPNTSFCFLDIRSPGLGDTAMYLCATRGSGTYYNEQFFGPGTRLTVL.

The gene calls are TRBV10-3 and TRBJ1-2; possible D gene TRBD1, 5 bases. V was clipped by 3 bases and J by 5 bases, with 10 bases between them. Germline-derived CDR1 and CDR2 are ENHRY and SYGVKD. The CDR3 contains 13 residues. For the CDR3, the DNA is TGTGCCATCAGTGACCAGACAGCTTATGGCTACACCTTC. Encoded protein: CAISDQTAYGYTF.

V is TRBV12-2 and J is TRBJ2-7; TRBD1 is taken as the D call from the table, unchecked against the DNA. TRBV12-2 is described as a pseudogene. The CDR3 covers 13 residues. CDR3 amino acids: CASRSTGGDEQYF. CDR3 bases: TGTGCAAGTCGCTCCACAGGGGGGGACGAGCAGTACTTC.

This clone was observed a few times. The chain uses TRBV5-4 and TRBJ2-7, with 7 bases that match TRBD1. The CDR3 length is 15 residues. The V segment lost 1 base and the J segment 0 bases; nucleotides outside the gene matches: 4. Germline assignment: CDR1 SGHNT and CDR2 YYREEE (reference sequence). The CDR3 bases are TGTGCCAGCAGCTTGATGGGGGACAGCTCCTACGAGCAGTACTTC. This encodes CASSLMGDSSYEQYF.

This sequence joins TRBV18 and TRBJ2-7; 15 nucleotides line up with TRBD2. The germline CDR1 and CDR2 sequences are KGHSH and LQKENI. The V segment lost 3 bases and the J segment 0 bases; nucleotides outside the gene matches: 3. The CDR3 has 17 amino acids. CDR3 nucleotides: TGTGCCAGCTCACCCGGACTAGCGGGAGGGTTCTCCTACGAGCAGTACTTC. It specifies CASSPGLAGGFSYEQYF.

This chain uses TRBV12-1 with TRBJ1-1. TRBV12-1 is labeled a pseudogene. This CDR3 is 17 amino acids long. The CDR3 bases are TGTGCCAGCAGCTTTGCGTTGGCGGTGAAAGGAGTGACTGAAGCTTTCTTT. The encoded protein is CASSFALAVKGVTEAFF.

V usage is TRBV19 and J usage is TRBJ2-6, with D possibly TRBD2 on 6 matching bases. The CDR3 length is 15 residues. Germline-derived CDR1 and CDR2 are LNHDA and SQIVND (reference sequence). Trimming pared 5 bases from V and 0 bases from J, leaving 8 bases between. CDR3: CASSAGPSGANVLTF. The CDR3 bases are TGTGCCAGTAGTGCGGGGCCCTCTGGGGCCAACGTCCTGACTTTC.

This chain connects TRBV6-1 to TRBJ1-4; D possibly corresponds to TRBD1 (6 bases). Germline V gene data show CDR1 as MNHNS and CDR2 as SASEGT. The CDR3 is 13 amino acids. V lost 2 bases, J lost 13 bases, and 14 bases lay in between. The CDR3 loop is CASSEPQGLRLFF. The CDR3 DNA sequence: TGTGCCAGCAGTGAACCCCAGGGGTTGCGACTGTTTTTT.

The chain carries TRBV6-1 and TRBJ1-5, with TRBD1 matching over 8 bases. Germline-derived CDR1 and CDR2 are MNHNS and SASEGT. This CDR3 comprises 17 residues. V was pared by 4 bases and J by 2 bases, with 10 bases of the junction left unmatched. Written as DNA, the CDR3 is TGTGCCAGCAGTGTAGCGAGGACAGGGATGGGCAATCAGCCCCAGCATTTT. Protein: CASSVARTGMGNQPQHF.

The chain recombines TRBV9 with TRBJ2-1; 7 nucleotides align to TRBD2. Looked up from germline, CDR1 is SGDLS and CDR2 is YYNGEE. The V and J ends lost 0 bases and 3 bases, in that order; junction bases with no gene match: 6. The CDR3 contains 16 residues. The DNA of the CDR3 is TGTGCCAGCAGCGTAGATGGGCGGGGGAACTACAATGAGCAGTTCTTC. Its translation is CASSVDGRGNYNEQFF.

As regards this clone: This CDR3 is missing its conserved last phenylalanine or tryptophan, likely due to a read error. The limits of the CDR3 on the DNA are not certain, so only TCRdb's listed CDR3 is given. V gene TRBV7-9 combines with J gene TRBJ1-3; TRBD1, the table's D call, lacks a check against the DNA. Inclusive of both ends, the CDR3 amounts to 11 amino acids. Germline CDR1 and CDR2: SEHNR and FQNEAQ (reference sequence). The CDR3 spells CASSSEVTGSL.

V and J are TRBV6-1 and TRBJ2-5; 7 nucleotides agree with TRBD2. V shed 6 bases, J shed 7 bases, and the junction held 11 bases outside the gene matches. CDR3 length: 14 amino acids. Germline V gives CDR1 MNHNS, CDR2 SASEGT. This CDR3 reads CASRDIAGEGTQYF. The CDR3 bases are TGTGCCAGCAGAGATATAGCGGGCGAGGGGACCCAGTACTTC.

The gene calls are TRBV28 and TRBJ1-6, with a possible D match to TRBD1 (5 bases). Trimming shortened V by 4 bases and J by 9 bases, and 31 bases separated the two germline ends. Germline CDR1 reads MDHEN; CDR2 reads SYDVKM. The CDR3 is made up of 20 amino acids. CDR3 sequence: CASSSPPLGLGRLGGSPLHF. Written as DNA, the CDR3 is TGTGCCAGCAGTTCCCCCCCGCTAGGGTTAGGCCGCCTCGGGGGTTCACCCCTCCACTTT.

The J gene is TRBJ1-4, the V gene TRBV29-1; D is possibly TRBD1 (6 bases). V lost 5 bases to trimming and J lost 11 bases, with 18 bases between them. The CDR3 sequence is 13 residues long. The V gene's germline CDR1 is SQVTM and CDR2 ANQGSEA. The CDR3 coding sequence is TGCAGCGTTACTCCCGACAGGACCCATAAACTGTTTTTT. Translated: CSVTPDRTHKLFF.